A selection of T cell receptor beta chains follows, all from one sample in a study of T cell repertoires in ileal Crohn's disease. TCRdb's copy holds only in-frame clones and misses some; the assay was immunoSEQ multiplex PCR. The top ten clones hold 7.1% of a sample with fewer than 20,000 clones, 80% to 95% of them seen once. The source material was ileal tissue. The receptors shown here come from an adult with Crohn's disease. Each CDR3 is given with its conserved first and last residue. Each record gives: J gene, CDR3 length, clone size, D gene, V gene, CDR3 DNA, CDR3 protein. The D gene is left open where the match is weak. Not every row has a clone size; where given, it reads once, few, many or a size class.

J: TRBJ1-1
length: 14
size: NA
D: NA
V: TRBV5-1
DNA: TGCGCCAGCAGCTTGGTCGTAGGGGGCACTGAAGCTTTCTTT
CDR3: CASSLVVGGTEAFF

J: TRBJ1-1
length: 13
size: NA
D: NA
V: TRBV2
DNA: TGTGCCAGCAGTGGACAGTTGAACACTGAAGCTTTCTTT
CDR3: CASSGQLNTEAFF

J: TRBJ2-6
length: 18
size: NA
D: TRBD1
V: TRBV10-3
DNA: TGTGCCATCAGTGAATCGGGGACAGCCTTCTCTGGGGCCAACGTCCTGACTTTC
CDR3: CAISESGTAFSGANVLTF

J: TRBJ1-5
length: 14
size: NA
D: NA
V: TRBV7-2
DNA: TGTGCCAGCAGCGCGGACGGAAGCAATCAGCCCCAGCATTTT
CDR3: CASSADGSNQPQHF

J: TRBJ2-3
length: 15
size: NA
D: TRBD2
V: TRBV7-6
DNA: TGTGCCAGCAGCACGGGACTAGCGGTCACAGATACGCAGTATTTT
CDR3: CASSTGLAVTDTQYF

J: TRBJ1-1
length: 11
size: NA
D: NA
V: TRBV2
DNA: TGTGCCAGCGGGGGGGACACTGAAGCTTTCTTT
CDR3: CASGGDTEAFF

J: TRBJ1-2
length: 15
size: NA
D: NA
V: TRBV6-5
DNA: TGTGCCAGCAGTTACTCGTCAGGGTTTGGGTATGGCTACACCTTC
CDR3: CASSYSSGFGYGYTF

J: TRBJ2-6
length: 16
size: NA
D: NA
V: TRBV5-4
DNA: TGTGCCAGCAGCTCTGGGGGCAAGTCTGGGGCCAACGTCCTGACTTTC
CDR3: CASSSGGKSGANVLTF

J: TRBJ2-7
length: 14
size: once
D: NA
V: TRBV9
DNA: TGTGCCAGCAGCGCCGCTCCCGAGGCCTACGAGCAGTACTTC
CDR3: CASSAAPEAYEQYF

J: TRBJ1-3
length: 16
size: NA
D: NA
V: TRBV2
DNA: TGCGCCAGCACCGTACTGGGTCTAAGGGCTGGAAACACCATATATTTT
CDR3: CASTVLGLRAGNTIYF

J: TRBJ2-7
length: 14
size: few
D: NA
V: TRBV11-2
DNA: TGTGCCAGCAGCTTGGACGGGACGGACTACGAGCAGTACTTC
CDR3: CASSLDGTDYEQYF

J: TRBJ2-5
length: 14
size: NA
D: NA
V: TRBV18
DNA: TGTGCCAGCTCACCGCCGAGTGTGGGAGAGACCCAGTACTTC
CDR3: CASSPPSVGETQYF

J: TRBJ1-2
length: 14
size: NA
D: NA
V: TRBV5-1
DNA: TGCGCCAGCAGCTCGGGATTTACTAACTATGGCTACACCTTC
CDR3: CASSSGFTNYGYTF

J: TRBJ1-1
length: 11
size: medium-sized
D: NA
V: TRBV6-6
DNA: TGTGCCAGCAGTTACTCGGGAGGGGCTTTCTTT
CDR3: CASSYSGGAFF

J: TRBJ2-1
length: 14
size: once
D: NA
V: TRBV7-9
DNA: TGTGCCAGCAGCCCTTTAGGACAGTACAATGAGCAGTTCTTC
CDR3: CASSPLGQYNEQFF

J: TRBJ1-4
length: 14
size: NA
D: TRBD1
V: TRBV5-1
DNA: TGCGCCAGCAGTAGACAGGGGCCTAATGAAAAACTGTTTTTT
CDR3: CASSRQGPNEKLFF

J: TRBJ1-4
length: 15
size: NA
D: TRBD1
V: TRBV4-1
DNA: TGCGCCAGCAGCCAGCAGACAGGGGTTCACGAAAAACTGTTTTTT
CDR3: CASSQQTGVHEKLFF

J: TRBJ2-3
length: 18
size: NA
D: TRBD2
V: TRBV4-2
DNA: TGTGCCAGCAGCCCCGGACTAGCGGGGGGGCCTGGCACAGATACGCAGTATTTT
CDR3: CASSPGLAGGPGTDTQYF

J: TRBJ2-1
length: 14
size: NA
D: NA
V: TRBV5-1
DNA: TGCGCCAGCAGCCCGGGGACCACGGCGGATGAGCAGTTCTTC
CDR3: CASSPGTTADEQFF

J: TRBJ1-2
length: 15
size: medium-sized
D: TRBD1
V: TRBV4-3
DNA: TGCGCCAGCAGCCCAGGGAGGACAGGGGGCTATGGCTACACCTTC
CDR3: CASSPGRTGGYGYTF

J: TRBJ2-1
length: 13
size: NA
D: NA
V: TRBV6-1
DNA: TGTGCCAGCAGTGATTTCGGTTACAATGAGCAGTTCTTC
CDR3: CASSDFGYNEQFF

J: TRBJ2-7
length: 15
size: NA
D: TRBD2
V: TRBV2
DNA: TGTGCCAGCAGTTTCACGGGGGGAGGTCTTTACGAGCAGTACTTC
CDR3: CASSFTGGGLYEQYF

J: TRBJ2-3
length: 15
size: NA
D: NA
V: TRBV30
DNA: TGTGCCTGGAGTGTTGGGGGGCCCGGCACAGATACGCAGTATTTT
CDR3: CAWSVGGPGTDTQYF

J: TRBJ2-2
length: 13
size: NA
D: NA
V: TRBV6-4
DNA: TGTGCCAGCAGTGAAGCTAGGGGCGGGGAGCTGTTTTTT
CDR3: CASSEARGGELFF

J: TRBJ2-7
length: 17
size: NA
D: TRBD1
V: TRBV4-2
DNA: TGTGCCAGCAGCCAGGGCCGACAGGGGGCCCGCTCCTACGAGCAGTACTTC
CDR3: CASSQGRQGARSYEQYF

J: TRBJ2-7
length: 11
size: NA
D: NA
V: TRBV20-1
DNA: TGCAGCGCCCGGGGGTCCTACGAGCAGTACTTC
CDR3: CSARGSYEQYF

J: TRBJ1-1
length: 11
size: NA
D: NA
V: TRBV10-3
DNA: TGTGCCATATCGCCGGGTAGTGAAGCTTTCTTT
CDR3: CAISPGSEAFF

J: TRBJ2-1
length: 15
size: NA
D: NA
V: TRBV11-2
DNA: TGTGCCAGCAGCTTTGGGTCCTTCTCCTACAATGAGCAGTTCTTC
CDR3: CASSFGSFSYNEQFF

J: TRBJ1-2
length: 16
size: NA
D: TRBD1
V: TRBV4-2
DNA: TGTGCCAGCAGCCAAGAAGATGGGGACAGCCTTTATGGCTACACCTTC
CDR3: CASSQEDGDSLYGYTF

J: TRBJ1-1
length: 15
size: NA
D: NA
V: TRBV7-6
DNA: TGTGCCAGCAGCTTCAAGACAGGTCGAGCGAGTGAAGCTTTCTTT
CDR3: CASSFKTGRASEAFF

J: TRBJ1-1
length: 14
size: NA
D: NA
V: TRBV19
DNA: TGTGCCAGTAGTTCCAGGGGACTGAACACTGAAGCTTTCTTT
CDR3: CASSSRGLNTEAFF

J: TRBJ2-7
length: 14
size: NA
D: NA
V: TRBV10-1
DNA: TGCGCCAGCAGTGAGGATGGGGATTCCTACGAGCAGTACTTC
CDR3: CASSEDGDSYEQYF

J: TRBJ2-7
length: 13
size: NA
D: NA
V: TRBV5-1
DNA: TGCGCCAGCAGCTTGGGACAGATCTACGAGCAGTACTTC
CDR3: CASSLGQIYEQYF

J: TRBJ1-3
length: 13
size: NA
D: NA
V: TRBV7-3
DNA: TGTGCCAGCAGTCAACAGGGAAGTAACACCATATATTTT
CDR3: CASSQQGSNTIYF

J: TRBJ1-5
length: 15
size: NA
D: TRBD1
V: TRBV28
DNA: TGTGCCAGCAGTGATGGGACAGGGATGAATCAGCCCCAGCATTTT
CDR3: CASSDGTGMNQPQHF